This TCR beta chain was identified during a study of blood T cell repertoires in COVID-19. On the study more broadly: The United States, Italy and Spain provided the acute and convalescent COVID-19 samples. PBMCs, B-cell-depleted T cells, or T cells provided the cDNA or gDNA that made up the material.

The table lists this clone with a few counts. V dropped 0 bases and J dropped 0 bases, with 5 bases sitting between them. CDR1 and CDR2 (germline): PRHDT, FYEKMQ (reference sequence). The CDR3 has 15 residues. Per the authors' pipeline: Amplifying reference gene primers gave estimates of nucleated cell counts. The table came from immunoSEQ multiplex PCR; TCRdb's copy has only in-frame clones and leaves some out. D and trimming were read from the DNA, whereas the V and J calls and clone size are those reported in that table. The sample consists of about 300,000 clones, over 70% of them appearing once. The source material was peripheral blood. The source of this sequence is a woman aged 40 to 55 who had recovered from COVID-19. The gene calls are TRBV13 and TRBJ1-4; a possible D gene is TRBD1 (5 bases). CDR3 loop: CASSLGQATNEKLFF. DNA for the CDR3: TGTGCCAGCAGCTTAGGACAGGCAACTAATGAAAAACTGTTTTTT.